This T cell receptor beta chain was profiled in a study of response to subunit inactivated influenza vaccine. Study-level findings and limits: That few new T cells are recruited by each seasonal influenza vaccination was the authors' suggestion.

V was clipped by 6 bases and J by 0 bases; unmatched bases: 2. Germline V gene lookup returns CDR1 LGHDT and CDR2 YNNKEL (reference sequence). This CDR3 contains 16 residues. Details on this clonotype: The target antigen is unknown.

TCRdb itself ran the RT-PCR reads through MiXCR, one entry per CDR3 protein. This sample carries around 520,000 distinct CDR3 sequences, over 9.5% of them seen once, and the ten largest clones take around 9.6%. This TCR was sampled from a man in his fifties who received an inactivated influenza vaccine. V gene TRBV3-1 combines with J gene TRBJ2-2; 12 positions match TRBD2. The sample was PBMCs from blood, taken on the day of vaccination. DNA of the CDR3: TGTGCCAGCAGTCGGACTAGCGGGGCGAACACCGGGGAGCTGTTTTTT. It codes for CASSRTSGANTGELFF.